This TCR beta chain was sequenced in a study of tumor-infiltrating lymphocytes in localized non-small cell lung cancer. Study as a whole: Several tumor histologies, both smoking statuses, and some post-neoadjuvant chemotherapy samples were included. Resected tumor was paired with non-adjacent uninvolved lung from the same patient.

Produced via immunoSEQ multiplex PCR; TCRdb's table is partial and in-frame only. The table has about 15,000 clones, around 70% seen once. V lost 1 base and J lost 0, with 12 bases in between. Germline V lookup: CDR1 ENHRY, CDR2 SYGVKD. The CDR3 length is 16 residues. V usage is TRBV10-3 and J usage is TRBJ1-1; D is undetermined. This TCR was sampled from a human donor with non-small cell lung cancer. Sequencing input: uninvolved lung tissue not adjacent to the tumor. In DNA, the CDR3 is TGTGCCATCAGTGAGTTCGGGGTATTCGTGAACACTGAAGCTTTCTTT. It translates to CAISEFGVFVNTEAFF.